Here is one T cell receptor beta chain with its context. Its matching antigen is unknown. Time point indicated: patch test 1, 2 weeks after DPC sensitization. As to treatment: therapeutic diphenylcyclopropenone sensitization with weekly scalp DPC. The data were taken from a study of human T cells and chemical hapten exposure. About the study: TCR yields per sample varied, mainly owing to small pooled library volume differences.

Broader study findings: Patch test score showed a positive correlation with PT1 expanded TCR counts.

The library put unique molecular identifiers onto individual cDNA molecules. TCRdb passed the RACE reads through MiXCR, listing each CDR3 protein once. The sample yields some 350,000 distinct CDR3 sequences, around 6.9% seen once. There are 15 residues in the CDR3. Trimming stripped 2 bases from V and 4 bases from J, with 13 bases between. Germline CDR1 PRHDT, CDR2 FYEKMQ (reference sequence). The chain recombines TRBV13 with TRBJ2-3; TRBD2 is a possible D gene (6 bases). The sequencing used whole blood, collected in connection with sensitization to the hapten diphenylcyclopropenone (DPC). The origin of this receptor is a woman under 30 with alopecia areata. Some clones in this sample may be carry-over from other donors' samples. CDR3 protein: CASSLRRDGADTQYF. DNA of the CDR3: TGTGCCAGCAGCTTAAGGAGGGATGGTGCAGATACGCAGTATTTT.